The source of this T cell receptor beta chain is a study of human T cells and chemical hapten exposure. The study's findings and limits: The study found that PT1 expanded TCR counts correlated positively with patch test score.

Using its own MiXCR run on the RACE reads, TCRdb lists one record per CDR3 protein. The sample has tens of thousands of distinct CDR3 sequences, approximately 9.4% seen once; the top ten hold over 3%. The CDR3 runs to 14 residues. Unmatched junction bases numbered 5, after V lost 5 bases and J lost 2 bases. Germline V CDR1 and CDR2: MNHEY, SVGAGI. Regarding time point: patch test 1, 2 weeks after DPC sensitization. Indicated treatment: therapeutic diphenylcyclopropenone sensitization with weekly scalp DPC. The sample holds many counts of this clonotype. The antigen is unknown. The sample in question was whole blood, obtained in connection with sensitization to the hapten diphenylcyclopropenone (DPC). The chain couples TRBV6-5 to TRBJ1-1; TRBD1 matches 7 bases. This receptor was taken from a woman aged 40 to 49 with alopecia areata. Some clones in this sample may be carry-over from other donors' samples. As DNA, the CDR3 is TGTGCCAGCAGTCGGACAGGTAGAAACACTGAAGCTTTCTTT. Residues: CASSRTGRNTEAFF.